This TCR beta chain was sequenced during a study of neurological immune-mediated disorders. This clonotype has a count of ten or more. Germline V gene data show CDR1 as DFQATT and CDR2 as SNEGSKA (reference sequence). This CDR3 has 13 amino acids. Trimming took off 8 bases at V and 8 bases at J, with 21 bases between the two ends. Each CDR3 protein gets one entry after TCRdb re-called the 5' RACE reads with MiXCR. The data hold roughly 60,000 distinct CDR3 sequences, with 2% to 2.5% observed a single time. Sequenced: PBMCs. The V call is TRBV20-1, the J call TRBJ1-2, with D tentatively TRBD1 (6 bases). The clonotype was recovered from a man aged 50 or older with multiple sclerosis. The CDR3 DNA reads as TGCAGTTCCCCACAGGGCGTCGGCGGGGGCTACACCTTC. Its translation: CSSPQGVGGGYTF.